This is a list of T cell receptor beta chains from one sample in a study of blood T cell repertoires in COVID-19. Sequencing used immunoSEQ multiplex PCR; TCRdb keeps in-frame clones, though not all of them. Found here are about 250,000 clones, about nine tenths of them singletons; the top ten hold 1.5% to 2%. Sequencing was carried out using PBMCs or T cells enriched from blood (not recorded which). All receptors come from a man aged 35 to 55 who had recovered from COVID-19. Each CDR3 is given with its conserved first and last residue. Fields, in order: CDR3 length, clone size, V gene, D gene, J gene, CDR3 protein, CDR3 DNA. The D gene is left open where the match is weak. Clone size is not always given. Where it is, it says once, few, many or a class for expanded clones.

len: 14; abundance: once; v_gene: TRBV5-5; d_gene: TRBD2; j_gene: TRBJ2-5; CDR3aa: CASSFGGLGETQYF; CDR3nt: TGTGCCAGCAGCTTCGGGGGGTTGGGAGAGACCCAGTACTTC
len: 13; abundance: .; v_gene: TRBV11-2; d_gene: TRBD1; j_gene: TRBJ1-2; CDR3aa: CASSLAGGYGYTF; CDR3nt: TGTGCCAGCAGCTTAGCAGGGGGCTATGGCTACACCTTC
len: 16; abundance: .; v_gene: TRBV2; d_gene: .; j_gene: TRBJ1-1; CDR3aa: CASSLNRVLMDTEAFF; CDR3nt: TGTGCCAGCAGTCTCAACAGGGTTTTAATGGACACTGAAGCTTTCTTT
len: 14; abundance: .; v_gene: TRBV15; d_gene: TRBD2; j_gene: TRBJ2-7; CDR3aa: CATSRGVAGEEQYF; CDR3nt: TGTGCCACCAGCAGAGGAGTAGCGGGAGAAGAGCAGTACTTC
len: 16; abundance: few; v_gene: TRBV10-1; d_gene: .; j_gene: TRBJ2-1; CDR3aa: CASRESSGPSYNEQFF; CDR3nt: TGCGCCAGCAGGGAGAGTAGCGGCCCTTCCTACAATGAGCAGTTCTTC
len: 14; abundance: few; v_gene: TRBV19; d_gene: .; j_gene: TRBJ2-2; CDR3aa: CASSMTGNTGELFF; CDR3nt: TGTGCCAGTAGTATGACAGGCAACACCGGGGAGCTGTTTTTT
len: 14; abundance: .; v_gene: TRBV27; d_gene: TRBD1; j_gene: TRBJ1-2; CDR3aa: CASSPGTGFLDYTF; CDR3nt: TGTGCCAGCAGCCCCGGGACAGGGTTCCTGGACTACACCTTC
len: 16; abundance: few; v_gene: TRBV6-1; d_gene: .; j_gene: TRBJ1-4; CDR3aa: CASSGTSGTAAEKLFF; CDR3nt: TGTGCCAGCAGTGGTACTAGTGGTACAGCGGCTGAAAAACTGTTTTTT
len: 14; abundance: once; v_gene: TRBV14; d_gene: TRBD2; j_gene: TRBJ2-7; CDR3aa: CASSPIRDYERQYF; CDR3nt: TGTGCCAGCAGCCCGATCAGGGACTACGAGCGGCAGTACTTC
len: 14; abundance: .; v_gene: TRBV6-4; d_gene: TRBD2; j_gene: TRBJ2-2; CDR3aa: CASSVLADTGELFF; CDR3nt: TGTGCCAGCAGTGTACTAGCGGACACCGGGGAGCTGTTTTTT
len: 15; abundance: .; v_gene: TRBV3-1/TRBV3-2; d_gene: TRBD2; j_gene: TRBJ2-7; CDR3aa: CASSQGLAVSYEQYF; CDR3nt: TGTGCCAGCAGCCAGGGACTAGCAGTCTCCTACGAGCAGTACTTC
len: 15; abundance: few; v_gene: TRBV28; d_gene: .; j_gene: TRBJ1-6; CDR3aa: CASSPYGGGNSPLHF; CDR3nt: TGTGCCAGCAGCCCCTATGGGGGGGGGAATTCACCCCTCCACTTT
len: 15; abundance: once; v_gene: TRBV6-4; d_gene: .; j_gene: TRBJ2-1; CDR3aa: CASSRQGSSYNEQFF; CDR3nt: TGTGCCAGCAGCCGTCAGGGCAGCTCCTACAATGAGCAGTTCTTC
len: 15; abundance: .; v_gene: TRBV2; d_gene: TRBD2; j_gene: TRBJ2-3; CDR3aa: CASSRLAGYTDTQYF; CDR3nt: TGTGCCAGCAGTCGACTAGCGGGGTACACAGATACGCAGTATTTT
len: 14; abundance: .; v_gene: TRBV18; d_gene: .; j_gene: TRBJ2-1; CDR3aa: CASSPDSNYNEQFF; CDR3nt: TGTGCCAGCTCACCGGACAGCAATTACAATGAGCAGTTCTTC
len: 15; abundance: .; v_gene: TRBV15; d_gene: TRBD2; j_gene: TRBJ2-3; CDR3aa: CATSRNGGVGDTQYF; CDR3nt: TGTGCCACCAGCAGGAACGGGGGGGTAGGAGATACGCAGTATTTT
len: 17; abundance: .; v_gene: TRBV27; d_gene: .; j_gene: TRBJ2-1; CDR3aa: CASSLISYSSSYNEQFF; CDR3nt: TGTGCCAGCAGTTTAATCTCATATTCCAGCTCCTACAATGAGCAGTTCTTC
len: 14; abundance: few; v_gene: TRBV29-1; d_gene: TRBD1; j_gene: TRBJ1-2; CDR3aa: CSTDGQGVYYGYTF; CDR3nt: TGCAGCACCGACGGACAGGGGGTATACTATGGCTACACCTTC
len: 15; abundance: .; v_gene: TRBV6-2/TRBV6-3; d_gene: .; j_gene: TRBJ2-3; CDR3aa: CASSVDYLLTDTQYF; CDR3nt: TGTGCCAGCAGTGTAGACTACCTCCTCACAGATACGCAGTATTTT
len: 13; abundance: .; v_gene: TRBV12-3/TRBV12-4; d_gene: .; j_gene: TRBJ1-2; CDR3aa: CASSPGEGRGYTF; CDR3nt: TGTGCCAGCAGTCCGGGGGAGGGGCGAGGCTACACCTTC
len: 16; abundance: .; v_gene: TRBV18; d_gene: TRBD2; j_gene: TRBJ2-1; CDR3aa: CASSPPSKRGYNEQFF; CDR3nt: TGTGCCAGCTCACCACCGTCTAAGCGGGGCTACAATGAGCAGTTCTTC
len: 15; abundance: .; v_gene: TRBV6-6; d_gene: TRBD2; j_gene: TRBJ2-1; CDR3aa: CASSYVGGGANEQFF; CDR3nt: TGTGCCAGCAGTTACGTTGGCGGGGGGGCCAATGAGCAGTTCTTC
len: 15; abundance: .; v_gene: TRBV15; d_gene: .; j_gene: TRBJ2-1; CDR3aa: CATSRDPGQGNEQFF; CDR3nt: TGTGCCACCAGCAGAGATCCGGGCCAGGGCAATGAGCAGTTCTTC
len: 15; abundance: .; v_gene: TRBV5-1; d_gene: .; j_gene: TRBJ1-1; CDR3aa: CASSLGSAGGLEAFF; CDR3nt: TGCGCCAGCAGCCTCGGCTCCGCCGGCGGTTTGGAAGCTTTCTTT
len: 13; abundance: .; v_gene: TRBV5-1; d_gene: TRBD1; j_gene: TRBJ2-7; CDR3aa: CASGGQGWEEQYF; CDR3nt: TGCGCCAGCGGCGGACAGGGATGGGAAGAGCAGTACTTC
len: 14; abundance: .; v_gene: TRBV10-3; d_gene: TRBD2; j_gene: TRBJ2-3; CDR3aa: CAHGEGSRTDTQYF; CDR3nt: TGTGCTCATGGGGAGGGCAGCCGCACAGATACGCAGTATTTT
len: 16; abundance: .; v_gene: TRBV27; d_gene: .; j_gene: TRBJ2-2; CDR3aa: CASSPRGGGISGELFF; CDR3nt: TGTGCCAGCAGTCCCCGAGGGGGGGGAATCTCCGGGGAGCTGTTTTTT
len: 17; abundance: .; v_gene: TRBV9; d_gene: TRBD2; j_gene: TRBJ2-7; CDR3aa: CASSVGFGLAGENEQYF; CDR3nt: TGTGCCAGCAGCGTCGGATTCGGACTAGCGGGAGAAAACGAGCAGTACTTC
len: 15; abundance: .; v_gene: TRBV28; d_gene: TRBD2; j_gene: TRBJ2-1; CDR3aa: CASIFLAGGNNEQFF; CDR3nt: TGTGCCAGTATTTTCCTAGCGGGAGGTAACAATGAGCAGTTCTTC
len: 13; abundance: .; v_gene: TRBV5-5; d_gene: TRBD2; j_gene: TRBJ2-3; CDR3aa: CASRTSGTDTQYF; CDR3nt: TGTGCCAGCCGGACTAGCGGGACAGATACGCAGTATTTT
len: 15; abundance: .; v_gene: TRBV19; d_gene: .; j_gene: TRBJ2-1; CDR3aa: CASIPPGGSYNEQFF; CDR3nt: TGTGCCAGTATCCCCCCCGGGGGCTCCTACAATGAGCAGTTCTTC
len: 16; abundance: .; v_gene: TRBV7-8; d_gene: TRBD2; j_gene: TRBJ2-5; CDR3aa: CASSRRETSGLQDQYF; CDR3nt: TGTGCCAGCAGTCGCCGTGAGACTAGCGGCCTCCAGGACCAGTACTTC
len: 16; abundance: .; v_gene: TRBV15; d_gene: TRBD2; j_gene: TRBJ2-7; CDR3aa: CATSRAGTSGLNEQYF; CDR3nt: TGTGCCACCAGCAGAGCCGGGACTAGCGGTTTAAACGAGCAGTACTTC
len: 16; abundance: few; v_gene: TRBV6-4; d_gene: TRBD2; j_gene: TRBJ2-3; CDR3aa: CASSDSAGESTDTQYF; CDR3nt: TGTGCCAGCAGTGATTCAGCGGGGGAGAGCACAGATACGCAGTATTTT
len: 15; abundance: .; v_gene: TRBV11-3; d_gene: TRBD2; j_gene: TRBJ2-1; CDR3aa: CASSRRDYGMNEQFF; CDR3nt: TGTGCCAGCAGCCGGCGGGACTACGGAATGAATGAGCAGTTCTTC
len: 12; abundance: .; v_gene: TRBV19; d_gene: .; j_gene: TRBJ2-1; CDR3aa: CASLGASSEQFF; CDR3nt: TGTGCTTCGCTAGGAGCGTCAAGTGAGCAGTTCTTC
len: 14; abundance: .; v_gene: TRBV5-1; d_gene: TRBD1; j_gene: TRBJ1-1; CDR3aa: CASSTRTGGTEAFF; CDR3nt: TGCGCCAGCAGCACCCGGACAGGGGGCACTGAAGCTTTCTTT
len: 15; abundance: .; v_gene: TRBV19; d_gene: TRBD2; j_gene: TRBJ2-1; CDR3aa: CATLNWTSEYNEQFF; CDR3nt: TGTGCCACCCTAAACTGGACTAGCGAGTACAATGAGCAGTTCTTC
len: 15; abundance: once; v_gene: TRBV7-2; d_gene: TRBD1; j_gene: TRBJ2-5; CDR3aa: CASSFGDRDQETQYF; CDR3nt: TGTGCCAGCAGCTTTGGAGACAGGGATCAAGAGACCCAGTACTTC
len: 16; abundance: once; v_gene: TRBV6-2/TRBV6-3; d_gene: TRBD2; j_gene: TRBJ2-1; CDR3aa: CASSYSPSGPVNEQFF; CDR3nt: TGTGCCAGCAGTTACTCGCCTAGCGGACCCGTCAATGAGCAGTTCTTC
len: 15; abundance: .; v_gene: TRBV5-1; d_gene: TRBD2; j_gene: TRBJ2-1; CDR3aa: CASSLELAGGNEQFF; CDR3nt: TGCGCCAGCAGCTTGGAACTAGCGGGAGGCAATGAGCAGTTCTTC
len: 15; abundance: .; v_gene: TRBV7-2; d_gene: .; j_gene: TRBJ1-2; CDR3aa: CASSLASGVDYGYTF; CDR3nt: TGTGCCAGCAGCTTAGCGTCAGGGGTTGACTATGGCTACACCTTC
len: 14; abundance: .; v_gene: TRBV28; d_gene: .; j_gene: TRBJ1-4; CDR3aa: CASSSGSTNEKLFF; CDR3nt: TGTGCCAGCAGTTCAGGGTCAACTAATGAAAAACTGTTTTTT
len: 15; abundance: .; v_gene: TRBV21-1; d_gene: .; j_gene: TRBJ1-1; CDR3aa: CASSKALGQSHEAFF; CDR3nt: TGTGCCAGCAGCAAAGCGCTAGGACAGTCCCATGAAGCTTTCTTT
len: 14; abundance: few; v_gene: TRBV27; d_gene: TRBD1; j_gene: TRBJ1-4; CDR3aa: CASSPGTDIEKLFF; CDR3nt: TGTGCCAGCAGTCCCGGGACAGATATCGAAAAACTGTTTTTT
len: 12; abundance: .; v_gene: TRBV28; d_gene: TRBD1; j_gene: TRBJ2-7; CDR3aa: CASSGTGRQQYF; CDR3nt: TGTGCCAGCAGTGGGACAGGGAGGCAGCAGTACTTC
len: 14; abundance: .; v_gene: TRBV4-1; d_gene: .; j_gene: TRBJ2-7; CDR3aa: CASSQETLSYEQYF; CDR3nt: TGCGCCAGCAGCCAAGAGACACTGTCCTACGAGCAGTACTTC
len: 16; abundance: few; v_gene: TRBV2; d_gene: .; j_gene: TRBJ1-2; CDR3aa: CASSVLLPVARDGYTF; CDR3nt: TGTGCCAGCAGTGTCCTCCTACCGGTTGCGAGAGATGGCTACACCTTC
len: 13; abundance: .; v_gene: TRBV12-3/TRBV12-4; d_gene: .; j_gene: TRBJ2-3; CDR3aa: CASSFLAVDTQYF; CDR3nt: TGTGCCAGCAGTTTTCTTGCGGTAGATACGCAGTATTTT
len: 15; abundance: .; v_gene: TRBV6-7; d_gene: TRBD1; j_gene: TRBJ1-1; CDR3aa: CASSYSWTGGTEAFF; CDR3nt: TGTGCCAGCAGTTACTCGTGGACAGGGGGCACTGAAGCTTTCTTT